The 32 T cell receptor beta chains below come from one sample, sequenced in a study of blood T cell repertoires in COVID-19. Profiling relied on immunoSEQ multiplex PCR, and the TCRdb table lists in-frame clones only, not all of them. Seen here are around 140,000 clones, approximately 89% observed once, and the top ten hold about 1.8%. Sequencing input: peripheral blood. The receptors stem from a woman in her forties or fifties with acute or convalescent COVID-19.

V gene TRBV5-1 combines with J gene TRBJ2-7; possible D gene TRBD1, 6 bases. Germline CDR1 SGHRS, CDR2 YFSETQ. CDR3 size: 13 residues. Trimming stripped 4 bases from V and 6 bases from J, with 14 bases between. The CDR3 spells CASSRDNQLEQYF. CDR3 sequence (DNA): TGCGCCAGCAGCCGGGACAACCAACTCGAGCAGTACTTC.

A remark on this clone: Other DNA sequences in this sample translate to the same CDR3. The chain links TRBV5-4 to TRBJ2-1, with TRBD1 matching 11 bases. Germline-derived CDR1 and CDR2 are SGHNT and YYREEE (reference sequence). V trimming: 5 bases; J trimming: 4 bases; junction bases outside the gene matches: 5. The CDR3 contains 15 residues. DNA for the CDR3: TGTGCCAGCAGTTCCGGACAGGGGGCGTACAATGAGCAGTTCTTC. It encodes CASSSGQGAYNEQFF. Drawing the rest from reference TRBV5-4 and TRBJ2-1, the complete variable domain is ETGVTQSPTHLIKTRGQQVTLRCSSQSGHNTVSWYQQALGQGPQFIFQYYREEENGRGNFPPRFSGLQFPNYSSELNVNALELDDSALYLCASSSGQGAYNEQFFGPGTRLTVL.

The chain recombines TRBV27 with TRBJ1-4; tentatively, D is TRBD1 (5 bases). The CDR3 is 15 residues long. V was shortened by 2 bases and J by 3 bases, with 10 bases between the two germline ends. From germline, CDR1 is MNHEY and CDR2 SMNVEV (reference sequence). CDR3 nucleotides: TGTGCCAGCAGTTTAAATGGGGCAGCTAATGAAAAACTGTTTTTT. Its translation: CASSLNGAANEKLFF. The full variable domain, rest sourced from reference TRBV27 and TRBJ1-4, is EAQVTQNPRYLITVTGKKLTVTCSQNMNHEYMSWYRQDPGLGLRQIYYSMNVEVTDKGDVPEGYKVSRKEKRNFPLILESPSPNQTSLYFCASSLNGAANEKLFFGSGTQLSVL.

The CDR3 DNA is TGTGCCAGCAGCTCAAGCGGGAGTGAGCAGTTCTTC. This translates into CASSSSGSEQFF. This chain connects TRBV7-3 to TRBJ2-1; 8 bases line up with TRBD2. V shed 4 bases, J shed 9 bases, and the junction held 2 bases outside the gene matches. This CDR3 is built from 12 residues. Germline CDR1 is SGHTA and CDR2 is FQGTGA.

The count of this clone is one. The chain links TRBV27 to TRBJ2-1; 7 bases are shared with TRBD1. The CDR3 is 11 amino acids. The trim removed 2 bases at V and 15 bases at J, leaving 4 bases unmatched. Per germline, CDR1 MNHEY and CDR2 SMNVEV (reference sequence). CDR3 nucleotides: TGTGCCAGCAGTTTAAGGGGACAGCCGTTCTTC. It encodes CASSLRGQPFF.

This clone was seen a handful of times. The V gene is TRBV10-3, the J gene TRBJ2-1; TRBD2 agrees at 7 bases. Germline V gene data show CDR1 as ENHRY and CDR2 as SYGVKD. J gave up 6 bases and V 1 base, and 6 bases lay outside the gene matches. The CDR3 spans 15 residues. The CDR3 is CAISEFLADSNEQFF. In DNA form, the CDR3 reads TGTGCCATCAGTGAGTTTCTAGCGGACTCCAATGAGCAGTTCTTC.

This chain joins TRBV10-2 and TRBJ2-3; D possibly corresponds to TRBD1 (6 bases). The V gene's germline CDR1 is WSHSY and CDR2 SAAADI. V lost 5 bases and J 0 bases, leaving 12 bases between the germline ends. CDR3 size: 15 residues. The DNA of the CDR3 is TGCGCCAGCAGTTCGGGACAAGGGAGCACAGATACGCAGTATTTT. It codes for CASSSGQGSTDTQYF.

The chain has TRBV28 and TRBJ1-2; D is uncertain. Trimming pared 6 bases from V and 7 bases from J, leaving 9 bases between. Germline V gene sequence: CDR1 MDHEN, CDR2 SYDVKM. This CDR3 has 11 residues. This CDR3 reads CASSSLLGYTF. The CDR3 nucleotides are TGTGCCAGCAGCTCCCTTCTTGGCTACACCTTC.

The V call is TRBV7-2, the J call TRBJ2-1; D is perhaps TRBD2 (5 bases). This CDR3 comprises 14 residues. Trimming shortened V by 5 bases and J by 3 bases, and 11 bases separated the two germline ends. Germline V lookup: CDR1 SGHTA, CDR2 FQGNSA. CDR3 sequence: CASSQPGSYNEQFF. In DNA, the CDR3 is TGTGCCAGCAGCCAACCGGGAAGCTACAATGAGCAGTTCTTC.

The chain combines TRBV28 with TRBJ1-4, with TRBD1 matching 7 bases. Germline CDR1 reads MDHEN; CDR2 reads SYDVKM. This CDR3 spans 15 amino acids. Unmatched junction bases numbered 8, after V lost 2 bases and J lost 8 bases. The CDR3 DNA is TGTGCCAGCAGTTTACCCACAGGGGAACGAGAAAAACTGTTTTTT. Amino acid sequence: CASSLPTGEREKLFF.

In regard to this clone: The same CDR3 arises from other DNA sequences in this sample as well. This chain uses TRBV7-9 with TRBJ1-2; TRBD1 is a possible D gene (5 bases). This CDR3 contains 13 residues. Trimming removed 1 base from V and 4 bases from J, with 7 bases in between. Per the germline V gene, CDR1 is SEHNR and CDR2 is FQNEAQ (reference sequence). Written as DNA, the CDR3 is TGTGCCAGCAGCTTAGGCCAGGGCTATGGCTACACCTTC. It yields the protein CASSLGQGYGYTF.

The table lists this clone with a count of one. This chain uses TRBV2 with TRBJ2-3; D not resolved. CDR1 and CDR2 from the germline V gene are SNHLY and FYNNEI. The V end lost 5 bases, the J end lost 0 bases, and 15 bases lay between the germline ends. This CDR3 spans 16 amino acids. The CDR3 DNA reads as TGTGCCAGCAGTCCCTCCTTCTTGCGAAGCACAGATACGCAGTATTTT. It encodes CASSPSFLRSTDTQYF.

The V and J genes are TRBV3-1 (or the pseudogene TRBV3-2) and TRBJ1-3; the D gene is possibly TRBD1 (6 bases). With 0 bases removed from V and 0 bases from J, the gap between germline ends came to 9 bases. CDR1 LGHDT and CDR2 YNNKEL come from the germline V gene (reference sequence). The CDR3 consists of 16 residues. The CDR3 region is CASSQDPDSSGNTIYF. As DNA, the CDR3 is TGTGCCAGCAGCCAAGATCCGGACAGCTCTGGAAACACCATATATTTT.

This clone was found a few times. The chain carries TRBV19 and TRBJ1-6; a possible D gene is TRBD1 (5 bases). The V gene's germline CDR1 is LNHDA and CDR2 SQIVND (reference sequence). The CDR3 totals 15 residues. V was shortened by 9 bases and J by 3 bases, with 15 bases between the two germline ends. The CDR3 bases are TGTGCCAGCCAGGAGGGGAAGGGCTATAATTCACCCCTCCACTTT. Its translation: CASQEGKGYNSPLHF.

This chain connects TRBV7-8 to TRBJ1-2; D unclear. V was trimmed by 2 bases and J by 7 bases, leaving 11 bases between them. Germline assignment: CDR1 SGHVS and CDR2 FQNEAQ. The CDR3 loop spans 13 amino acids. The CDR3 region is CASSLREKSGYTF. DNA of the CDR3: TGTGCCAGCAGCTTAAGGGAGAAGAGTGGCTACACCTTC.

This clone was observed a handful of times. V usage is TRBV7-2 and J usage is TRBJ1-2, with a tentative D call TRBD1 (6 bases). This CDR3 is 14 amino acids long. In germline, CDR1 is SGHTA, CDR2 FQGNSA. V was clipped by 4 bases and J by 4 bases, with 13 bases between them. CDR3 coding DNA: TGTGCCAGCAGCTCGGGACACCTCGCCTATGGCTACACCTTC. Amino acid sequence: CASSSGHLAYGYTF.

CDR3: CASSFTGGTEAFF. The CDR3 nucleotides are TGTGCCAGCAGTTTCACAGGGGGCACTGAAGCTTTCTTT. The chain combines TRBV12-3 or TRBV12-4 with TRBJ1-1, with 8 bases aligning to TRBD1. V shed 3 bases, J shed 4 bases, and the junction held 1 base outside the gene matches. The CDR3 sequence is 13 residues long.

The chain combines TRBV9 with TRBJ2-5; TRBD2 aligns across 7 bases. Germline CDR1 SGDLS, CDR2 YYNGEE. The length of the CDR3 is 14 residues. Losses at the gene ends were 3 bases for V and 5 bases for J; bases not matched to a gene: 7. The DNA of the CDR3 is TGTGCCAGCAGCGACGGCGGGAGCGATGAGACCCAGTACTTC. It codes for CASSDGGSDETQYF.

This rearrangement joins TRBV7-2 to TRBJ1-1; perhaps TRBD1 as D (5 bases). Trimming stripped 1 base from V and 10 bases from J, with 13 bases between. The CDR3 totals 13 residues. Germline V gene lookup returns CDR1 SGHTA and CDR2 FQGNSA. CDR3: CASSLGGALAAFF. The CDR3, as DNA: TGTGCCAGCAGCTTAGGCGGGGCCCTAGCAGCTTTCTTT. The full variable domain, rest sourced from reference TRBV7-2 and TRBJ1-1, is GAGVSQSPSNKVTEKGKDVELRCDPISGHTALYWYRQSLGQGLEFLIYFQGNSAPDKSGLPSDRFSAERTGGSVSTLTIQRTQQEDSAVYLCASSLGGALAAFFGQGTRLTVV.

The chain is built from TRBV6-5 and TRBJ2-2; 9 bases match TRBD1. Germline V gene sequence: CDR1 MNHEY, CDR2 SVGAGI. J gave up 4 bases and V 8 bases, and 8 bases lay outside the gene matches. The CDR3 length is 15 residues. CDR3: CASAHRGRGTGELFF. For the CDR3, the DNA is TGTGCCAGCGCCCACAGGGGGCGCGGCACCGGGGAGCTGTTTTTT.

Only one count was recorded for this clone. The V and J genes are TRBV7-3 and TRBJ2-1, with D unresolved. V lost 3 bases and J 2 bases, leaving 11 bases between the germline ends. Per germline, CDR1 SGHTA and CDR2 FQGTGA. The CDR3 is 15 residues long. CDR3 in amino acids: CASSFAPHPYNEQFF. DNA of the CDR3: TGTGCCAGCAGCTTTGCTCCACATCCCTACAATGAGCAGTTCTTC.

This clone appeared once. The chain links TRBV19 to TRBJ2-5, with 12 bases fitting TRBD2. Germline V CDR1 and CDR2: LNHDA, SQIVND (reference sequence). Unmatched junction bases numbered 4, after V lost 4 bases and J lost 4 bases. This CDR3 region has 15 residues. This CDR3 reads CASSNLAGGPETQYF. The CDR3 nucleotides read TGTGCCAGTAGTAATCTAGCGGGAGGGCCAGAGACCCAGTACTTC.

The chain is built from TRBV4-2 and TRBJ1-6, with D hard to call. This CDR3 is built from 13 residues. CDR1 is LGHNA and CDR2 is YNFKEQ in the germline V gene. Between the trimmed V and J ends, which lost 4 bases and 6 bases, there was a span of 7 bases. This chain's CDR3 is CASSRELNSPLHF. CDR3 DNA: TGTGCCAGCAGCCGCGAACTTAATTCACCCCTCCACTTT.

This clone appeared once. The rearrangement joins TRBV7-6 to TRBJ1-3; D is perhaps TRBD1 (5 bases). V shed 4 bases and J shed 3 bases, with 16 bases lying between them. The germline gives CDR1 SGHVS, CDR2 FNYEAQ. The CDR3 loop spans 16 amino acids. The CDR3 DNA reads as TGTGCCAGCAGCTCCGGCCAGGGTGCGTTTGGAAACACCATATATTTT. Translation: CASSSGQGAFGNTIYF.

V usage is TRBV7-2 and J usage is TRBJ2-2; tentative D call: TRBD1 (5 bases). Germline CDR1 and CDR2: SGHTA and FQGNSA. This CDR3 spans 15 amino acids. V was shortened by 4 bases and J by 0 bases, with 9 bases between the two germline ends. This CDR3 is CASSSVTANTGELFF. CDR3 nucleotide sequence: TGTGCCAGCAGCTCCGTGACAGCGAACACCGGGGAGCTGTTTTTT.

This clone was found once. This chain links TRBV27 with TRBJ1-6; D ambiguous. The V gene's germline CDR1 is MNHEY and CDR2 SMNVEV (reference sequence). V lost 0 bases to trimming and J lost 0 bases, with 9 bases between them. The CDR3 contains 17 residues. For the CDR3, the DNA is TGTGCCAGCAGTTTATCACCGTTGAGCTCCTATAATTCACCCCTCCACTTT. Its protein product is CASSLSPLSSYNSPLHF.

The chain employs TRBV30 and TRBJ1-4, with D unclear. Trimming took 0 bases from V and 0 from J, leaving 8 bases between them. CDR3 size: 15 residues. Germline CDR1 GTSNPN, CDR2 SVGIG (reference sequence). The CDR3, as DNA: TGTGCCTGGAGTGTTGTACCAGCAACTAATGAAAAACTGTTTTTT. Translating it yields CAWSVVPATNEKLFF.

The chain joins TRBV27 to TRBJ2-7; 9 bases are shared with TRBD2. Germline trimming cut 6 bases from V and 1 base from J; bases unmatched to any gene: 7. The CDR3 runs 15 residues. The V gene's germline CDR1 is MNHEY and CDR2 SMNVEV (reference sequence). The DNA of the CDR3 is TGTGCCAGCAGCCCTAGCGGGGCGTCTTCCTACGAGCAGTACTTC. Translation: CASSPSGASSYEQYF.

V is TRBV6-1 and J is TRBJ2-3; TRBD2 agrees at 10 bases. The germline V gene encodes CDR1 MNHNS and CDR2 SASEGT. V was clipped by 1 base and J by 4 bases; unmatched bases: 5. The CDR3 length is 16 residues. The CDR3 DNA follows: TGTGCCAGCAGTGAAGTAGGACTAGCGGAATCAGATACGCAGTATTTT. Protein product: CASSEVGLAESDTQYF.

A single count supports this clone. This chain uses TRBV7-2 with TRBJ1-5; 8 bases match TRBD1. The germline V gene encodes CDR1 SGHTA and CDR2 FQGNSA. This CDR3 is built from 13 residues. V was clipped by 7 bases and J by 6 bases; unmatched bases: 5. The CDR3 DNA is TGTGCCAGCACGGACAGGGTCGGTCAGCCCCAGCATTTT. Residues: CASTDRVGQPQHF.

This clone has a handful of counts. V and J are TRBV7-3 and TRBJ2-1, with D possibly matching TRBD1 (5 bases). The CDR3 length is 12 residues. CDR1 SGHTA and CDR2 FQGTGA come from the germline V gene. With 4 bases removed from V and 7 bases from J, the gap between germline ends came to 8 bases. CDR3 in amino acids: CASSSQGNEQFF. CDR3 nucleotides: TGTGCCAGCAGCTCCCAGGGAAATGAGCAGTTCTTC.

The CDR3 coding sequence is TGTGCCAGCACCGACGGGAGAGCCTACGAGCAGTACTTC. It codes for CASTDGRAYEQYF. The V gene is TRBV12-3 or TRBV12-4, the J gene TRBJ2-7; a weak D match, TRBD2 (6 bases). There are 13 residues in the CDR3. The germline V and J ends were trimmed by 7 bases and 2 bases, with 12 bases remaining between them.